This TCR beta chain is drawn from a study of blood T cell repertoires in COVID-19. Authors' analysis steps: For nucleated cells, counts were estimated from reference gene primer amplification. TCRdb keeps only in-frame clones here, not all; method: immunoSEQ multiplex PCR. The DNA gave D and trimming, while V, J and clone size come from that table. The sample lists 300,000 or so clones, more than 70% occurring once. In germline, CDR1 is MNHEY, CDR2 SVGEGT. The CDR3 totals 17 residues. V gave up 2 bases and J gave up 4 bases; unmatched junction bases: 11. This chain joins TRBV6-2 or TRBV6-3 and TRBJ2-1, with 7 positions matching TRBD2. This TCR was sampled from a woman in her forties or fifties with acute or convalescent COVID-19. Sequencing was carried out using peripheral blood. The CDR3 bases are TGTGCCAGCAGTTACGGGGGGGAGGGCTTATTTTACAATGAGCAGTTCTTC. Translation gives CASSYGGEGLFYNEQFF.